The 5 T cell receptor beta chains below come from one sample, sequenced in a study of response to subunit inactivated influenza vaccine. TCRdb re-derived calls from the RT-PCR reads in MiXCR, one entry per CDR3 protein. The table has 500,000 to 700,000 distinct CDR3 sequences, roughly 25% seen once. The sample also formed part of further work on T cells expressing NK-cell markers. From that study: With UMIs, 5'RACE template switching was used to make TCR beta cDNA.

This material consisted of CD4+ T cells sorted from PBMCs, taken about 12 days after vaccination. All receptors derive from a man aged 50-60 years who received an inactivated influenza vaccine.

This clonotype was observed a few times. The V gene is TRBV20-1, the J gene TRBJ2-3; D is uncertain. Germline loops: CDR1 DFQATT, CDR2 SNEGSKA (reference sequence). CDR3 length: 12 amino acids. V lost 3 bases to trimming and J lost 5 bases, with 9 bases between them. The CDR3 reads CSASSRLDTQYF. CDR3 nucleotides: TGCAGTGCTAGCTCCAGGCTAGATACGCAGTATTTT.

The chain uses TRBV12-3 or TRBV12-4 and TRBJ2-1; TRBD2 aligns across 7 bases. J lost 6 bases, V lost 6 bases, and 11 bases had no gene match. The CDR3 runs 15 residues. The CDR3 nucleotides read TGTGCCAGCAGACTAGGATGGGGGGGGAGCAATGAGCAGTTCTTC. Amino acids: CASRLGWGGSNEQFF.

The rearrangement joins TRBV20-1 to TRBJ2-7, with a weak D call TRBD2 (6 bases). V gave up 3 bases and J gave up 2 bases, with 11 bases separating them. The CDR3 contains 13 residues. CDR1 DFQATT and CDR2 SNEGSKA come from the germline V gene (reference sequence). The DNA of the CDR3 is TGCAGTGCTAGGGTGGGAGGAGCCTACGAGCAGTACTTC. It yields the protein CSARVGGAYEQYF.

The chain employs TRBV19 and TRBJ2-2; TRBD2 aligns across 10 bases. The germline V gene has CDR1 LNHDA and CDR2 SQIVND (reference sequence). This CDR3 is 13 amino acids long. The V segment lost 10 bases and the J segment 5 bases; nucleotides outside the gene matches: 4. The CDR3 spells CATSTSGTGELFF. CDR3 DNA sequence: TGTGCCACCTCGACTAGCGGGACCGGGGAGCTGTTTTTT.

The CDR3 DNA follows: TGCAGTCTCAGGGGCGGACTGGGGGCCTACAATGAGCAGTTCTTC. It yields the protein CSLRGGLGAYNEQFF. The chain is built from TRBV20-1 and TRBJ2-1, with D possibly TRBD1 on 6 matching bases. Germline V gene sequence: CDR1 DFQATT, CDR2 SNEGSKA (reference sequence). The CDR3 covers 15 residues. With 8 bases removed from V and 2 bases from J, the gap between germline ends came to 19 bases.